This T cell receptor beta chain was sequenced in a study of T-cell reconstitution after alpha-beta-depleted transplantation in children. The TCRbeta library was prepared with unique molecular identifiers. TCRdb independently ran MiXCR on the PCR reads; one entry per CDR3 protein. The sample shows about 610,000 distinct CDR3 sequences, 10% of them seen only once. The CDR3 runs to 17 residues. The germline V gene has CDR1 MDHEN and CDR2 SYDVKM. V gave up 11 bases and J gave up 7 bases; unmatched junction bases: 21. In its sample, this clonotype was seen a few times. Here the sequenced sample was PBMCs from the stem cell graft donor, taken from the stem cell graft. The rearrangement joins TRBV28 to TRBJ2-1; TRBD2 agrees at 9 bases. This TCR was sampled from a human donor who donated a stem cell graft to a child with acute myeloid leukemia. The CDR3 here is CASQEGLATLRWNEQFF. The CDR3 DNA reads TGTGCCTCTCAGGAGGGACTAGCAACACTGAGATGGAATGAGCAGTTCTTC.